These T cell receptor beta chains were read from a single sample in a study of blood T cell repertoires in COVID-19. The assay was immunoSEQ multiplex PCR, and TCRdb's table has in-frame clones only and misses some. The sample consists of approximately 190,000 clones, around 80% of them appearing once. Sequencing input: peripheral blood. All receptors come from a human donor in a cohort sampled during active COVID-19. CDR3s include the opening cysteine and the closing phenylalanine or tryptophan. D genes are given only for firm matches. Clone sizes are given selectively: once, few, many, or a class where the clone is expanded.

clone_size: -; d_call: -; v_call: TRBV4-1; j_call: TRBJ1-6; cdr3_aa: CASSPGRPRNSPLHF; cdr3_nt: TGCGCCAGCAGTCCAGGCAGGCCCCGTAATTCACCCCTCCACTTT
clone_size: -; d_call: -; v_call: TRBV19; j_call: TRBJ2-3; cdr3_aa: CATNRGSLTDTQYF; cdr3_nt: TGTGCCACCAACAGAGGGAGCCTCACAGATACGCAGTATTTT
clone_size: -; d_call: TRBD1; v_call: TRBV14; j_call: TRBJ2-1; cdr3_aa: CASSQLGQGSYNEQFF; cdr3_nt: TGTGCCAGCAGCCAGCTCGGACAGGGCTCCTACAATGAGCAGTTCTTC
clone_size: -; d_call: TRBD1; v_call: TRBV6-2/TRBV6-3; j_call: TRBJ1-6; cdr3_aa: CASSVTTGRRLFSPLHF; cdr3_nt: TGTGCCAGCAGTGTAACGACAGGGCGAAGGTTGTTTTCACCCCTCCACTTT
clone_size: -; d_call: TRBD1; v_call: TRBV7-2; j_call: TRBJ1-2; cdr3_aa: CASSSDRVIGGYTF; cdr3_nt: TGTGCCAGCAGCTCCGACAGGGTCATAGGTGGCTACACCTTC
clone_size: -; d_call: -; v_call: TRBV5-8; j_call: TRBJ1-1; cdr3_aa: CASSPNRAEAFF; cdr3_nt: TGTGCCAGCAGCCCCAACAGGGCCGAAGCTTTCTTT
clone_size: -; d_call: -; v_call: TRBV18; j_call: TRBJ1-2; cdr3_aa: CASSPEVGNYGYTF; cdr3_nt: TGTGCCAGCTCACCTGAGGTCGGTAACTATGGCTACACCTTC
clone_size: -; d_call: TRBD2; v_call: TRBV6-2/TRBV6-3; j_call: TRBJ2-7; cdr3_aa: CASSLTSGSTYEQYF; cdr3_nt: TGTGCCAGCAGCCTAACTAGCGGGAGTACGTACGAGCAGTACTTC
clone_size: once; d_call: TRBD2; v_call: TRBV5-1; j_call: TRBJ2-2; cdr3_aa: CASAGTAGGHDGELFF; cdr3_nt: TGCGCCAGCGCCGGAACGGCGGGAGGGCATGACGGGGAGCTGTTTTTT
clone_size: once; d_call: -; v_call: TRBV9; j_call: TRBJ2-2; cdr3_aa: CASSVAWAPNTGELFF; cdr3_nt: TGTGCCAGCAGCGTAGCTTGGGCTCCGAACACCGGGGAGCTGTTTTTT